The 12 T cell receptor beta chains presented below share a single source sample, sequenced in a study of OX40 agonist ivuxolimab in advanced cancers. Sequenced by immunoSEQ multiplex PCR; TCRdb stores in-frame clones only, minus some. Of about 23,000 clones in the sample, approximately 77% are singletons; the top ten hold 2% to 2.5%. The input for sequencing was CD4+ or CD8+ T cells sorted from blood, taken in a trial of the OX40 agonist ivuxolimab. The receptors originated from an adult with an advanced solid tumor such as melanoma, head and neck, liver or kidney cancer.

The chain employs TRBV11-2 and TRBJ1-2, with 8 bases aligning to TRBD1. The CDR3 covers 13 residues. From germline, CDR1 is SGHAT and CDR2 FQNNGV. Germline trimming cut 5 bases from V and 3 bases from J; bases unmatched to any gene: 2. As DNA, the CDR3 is TGTGCCAGCAGCCCGGGACAGGACTATGGCTACACCTTC. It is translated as CASSPGQDYGYTF.

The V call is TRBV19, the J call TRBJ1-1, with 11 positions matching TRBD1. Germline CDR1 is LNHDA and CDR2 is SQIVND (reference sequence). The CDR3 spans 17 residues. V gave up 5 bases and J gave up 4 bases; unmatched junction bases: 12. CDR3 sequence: CASSGIGTGGGRTEAFF. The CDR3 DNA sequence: TGTGCCAGTAGTGGAATCGGGACAGGGGGAGGTCGCACTGAAGCTTTCTTT. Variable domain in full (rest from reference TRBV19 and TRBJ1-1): DGGITQSPKYLFRKEGQNVTLSCEQNLNHDAMYWYRQDPGQGLRLIYYSQIVNDFQKGDIAEGYSVSREKKESFPLTVTSAQKNPTAFYLCASSGIGTGGGRTEAFFGQGTRLTVV.

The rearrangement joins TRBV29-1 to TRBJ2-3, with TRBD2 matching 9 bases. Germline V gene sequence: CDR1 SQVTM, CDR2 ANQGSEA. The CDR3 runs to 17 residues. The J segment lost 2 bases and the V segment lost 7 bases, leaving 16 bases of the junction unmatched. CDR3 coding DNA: TGCAGCGCAACAAGGACAGCGGGAGGCTTAAACACAGATACGCAGTATTTT. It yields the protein CSATRTAGGLNTDTQYF.

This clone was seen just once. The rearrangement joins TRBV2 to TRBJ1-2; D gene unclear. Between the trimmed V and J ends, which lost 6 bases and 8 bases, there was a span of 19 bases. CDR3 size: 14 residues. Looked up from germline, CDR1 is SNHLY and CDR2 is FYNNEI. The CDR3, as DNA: TGTGCCAGCAGGAGGACGGTCACCTATGACGGCTACACCTTC. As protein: CASRRTVTYDGYTF.

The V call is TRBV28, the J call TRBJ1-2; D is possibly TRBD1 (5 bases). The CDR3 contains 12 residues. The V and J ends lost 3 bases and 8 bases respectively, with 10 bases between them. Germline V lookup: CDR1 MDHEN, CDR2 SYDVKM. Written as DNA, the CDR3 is TGTGCCAGCAGTTTTGGGGGGGTCGGCTACACCTTC. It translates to CASSFGGVGYTF.

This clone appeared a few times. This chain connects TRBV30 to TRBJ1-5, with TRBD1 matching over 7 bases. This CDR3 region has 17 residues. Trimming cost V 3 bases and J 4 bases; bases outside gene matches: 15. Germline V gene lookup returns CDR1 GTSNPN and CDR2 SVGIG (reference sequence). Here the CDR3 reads CAWREQGNRGVNQPQHF. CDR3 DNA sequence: TGTGCCTGGAGGGAGCAGGGCAACAGGGGAGTGAATCAGCCCCAGCATTTT. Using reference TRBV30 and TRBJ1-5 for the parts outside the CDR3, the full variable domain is SQTIHQWPATLVQPVGSPLSLECTVEGTSNPNLYWYRQAAGRGLQLLFYSVGIGQISSEVPQNLSASRPQDRQFILSSKKLLLSDSGFYLCAWREQGNRGVNQPQHFGDGTRLSIL.

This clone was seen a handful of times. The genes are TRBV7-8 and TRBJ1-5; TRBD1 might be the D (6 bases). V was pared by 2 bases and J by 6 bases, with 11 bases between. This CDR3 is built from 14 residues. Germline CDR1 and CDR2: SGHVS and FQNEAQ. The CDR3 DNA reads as TGTGCCAGCAGCTTAACTACAGGGAGTCAGCCCCAGCATTTT. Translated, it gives CASSLTTGSQPQHF.

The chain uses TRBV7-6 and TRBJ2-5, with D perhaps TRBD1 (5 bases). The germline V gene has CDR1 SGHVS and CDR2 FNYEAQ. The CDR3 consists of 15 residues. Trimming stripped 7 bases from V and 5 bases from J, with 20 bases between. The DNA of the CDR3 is TGTGCCAGCATTCTTACGTGGGGCCCGAGGGAGACCCAGTACTTC. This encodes CASILTWGPRETQYF.

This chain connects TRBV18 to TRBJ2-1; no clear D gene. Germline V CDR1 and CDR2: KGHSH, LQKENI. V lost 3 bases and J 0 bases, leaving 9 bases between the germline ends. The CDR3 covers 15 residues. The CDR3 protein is CASSPGRNSYNEQFF. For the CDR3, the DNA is TGTGCCAGCTCACCTGGACGGAACTCCTACAATGAGCAGTTCTTC.

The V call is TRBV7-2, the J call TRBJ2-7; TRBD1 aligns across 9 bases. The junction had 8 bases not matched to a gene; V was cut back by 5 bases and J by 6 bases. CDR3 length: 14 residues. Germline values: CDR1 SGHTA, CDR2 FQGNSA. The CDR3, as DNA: TGTGCCAGCAGCCCTAGACAGGGGGTTGCCGAGCAGTACTTC. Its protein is CASSPRQGVAEQYF.

In DNA form, the CDR3 reads TGTGCCAGCAGCTTAGAGCGGGGGGCCTACGAGCAGTACTTC. Translated, it gives CASSLERGAYEQYF. The rearrangement links TRBV7-2 to TRBJ2-7; 9 nucleotides line up with TRBD2. CDR1 is SGHTA and CDR2 is FQGNSA in the germline V gene. This CDR3 comprises 14 residues. V shed 1 base and J 2 bases; nucleotides not matched to a gene: 0.

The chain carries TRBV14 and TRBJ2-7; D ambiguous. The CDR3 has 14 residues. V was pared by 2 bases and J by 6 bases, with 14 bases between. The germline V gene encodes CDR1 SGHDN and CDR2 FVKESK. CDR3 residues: CASSQSTALSEQYF. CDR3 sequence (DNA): TGTGCCAGCAGCCAATCCACCGCTCTGAGCGAGCAGTACTTC.